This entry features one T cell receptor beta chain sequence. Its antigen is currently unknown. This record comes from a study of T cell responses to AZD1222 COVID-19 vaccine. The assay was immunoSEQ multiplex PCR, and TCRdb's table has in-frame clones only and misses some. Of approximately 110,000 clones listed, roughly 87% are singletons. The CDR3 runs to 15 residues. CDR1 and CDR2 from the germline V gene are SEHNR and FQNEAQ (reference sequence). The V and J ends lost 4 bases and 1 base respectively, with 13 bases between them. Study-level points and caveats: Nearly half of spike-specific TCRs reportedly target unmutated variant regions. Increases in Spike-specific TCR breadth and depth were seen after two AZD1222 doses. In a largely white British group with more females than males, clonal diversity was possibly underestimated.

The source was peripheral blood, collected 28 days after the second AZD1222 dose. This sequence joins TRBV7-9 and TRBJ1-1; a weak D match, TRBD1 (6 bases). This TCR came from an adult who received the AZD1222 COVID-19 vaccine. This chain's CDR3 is CASSSRRQANTEAFF. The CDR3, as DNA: TGTGCCAGCAGCTCACGACGACAGGCGAACACTGAAGCTTTCTTT.